The entry that follows covers one T cell receptor beta chain sequence. The data are from a study of shared clonotypes between healthy human individuals. CD45RO negativity and positive selection for CCR7 defined naive CD8 cells, a population that excluded terminally differentiated effector memory CD45RA+ cells. Assay: immunoSEQ multiplex PCR; the TCRdb copy retains only in-frame clones and omits some. The repertoire consists of hundreds of thousands of clones, with approximately 96% occurring once and the leading ten covering roughly 0.1%. Per the germline V gene, CDR1 is SGDLS and CDR2 is YYNGEE. The V end was cut by 0 bases, the J end by 4 bases, with 13 bases between. This CDR3 contains 15 residues.

The sequence was collected from a woman in her 30s in good health. V and J are TRBV9 and TRBJ1-1; D unclear. Material: naive CD8+ T cells sorted from blood. Written as DNA, the CDR3 is TGTGCCAGCAGCGTAGGCGGGGAACGGGGCACTGAAGCTTTCTTT. Protein: CASSVGGERGTEAFF. The variable domain in full, with the rest retrieved from reference TRBV9 and TRBJ1-1, is DSGVTQTPKHLITATGQRVTLRCSPRSGDLSVYWYQQSLDQGLQFLIQYYNGEERAKGNILERFSAQQFPDLHSELNLSSLELGDSALYFCASSVGGERGTEAFFGQGTRLTVV.